The 5 T cell receptor beta chains reported below all come from one sample, sequenced in a study of blood T cell repertoires in COVID-19. Data came from immunoSEQ multiplex PCR; TCRdb stores just in-frame clones and leaves some out. The table shows 280,000 or so clones, with around 86% occurring only once. Material: peripheral blood. These receptors were taken from a human donor in a cohort sampled during active COVID-19.

The chain uses TRBV5-4 and TRBJ2-5; 7 bases map to TRBD2. J lost 3 bases, V lost 8 bases, and 1 base had no gene match. CDR1 is SGHNT and CDR2 is YYREEE in the germline V gene (reference sequence). There are 11 residues in the CDR3. The CDR3 nucleotides are TGTGCCAGTGGGAGGGAAGAGACCCAGTACTTC. Protein product: CASGREETQYF.

CDR3 amino acids: CAWSVLDRGNYNSPLHF. CDR3 DNA: TGTGCCTGGAGTGTGTTGGACAGGGGAAACTATAATTCACCCCTCCACTTT. J is TRBJ1-6 and V is TRBV30, with 9 nucleotides matching TRBD1. Germline V gives CDR1 GTSNPN, CDR2 SVGIG (reference sequence). Trimming removed 0 bases from V and 3 bases from J; junction bases left unmatched: 6. CDR3 size: 17 residues.

The chain uses TRBV19 and TRBJ2-1; TRBD2 is a possible D gene (6 bases). The CDR3 consists of 13 residues. Germline V gene data show CDR1 as LNHDA and CDR2 as SQIVND (reference sequence). The germline V and J ends were trimmed by 6 bases and 9 bases, with 15 bases remaining between them. This chain's CDR3 is CASRESGTSEQFF. The CDR3, as DNA: TGTGCCAGTAGAGAATCCGGGACTTCTGAGCAGTTCTTC.

V and J are TRBV9 and TRBJ2-7; D not resolved. The CDR3 is 14 amino acids. Trimming cost V 0 bases and J 1 base, with 8 bases left between them. Germline CDR1 SGDLS, CDR2 YYNGEE. The CDR3 reads CASSVAFGSYEQYF. For the CDR3, the DNA is TGTGCCAGCAGCGTAGCTTTCGGTTCCTACGAGCAGTACTTC.

CDR3 sequence: CATTRSKWVNEQFF. The CDR3 DNA sequence: TGTGCCACCACCAGGTCTAAGTGGGTGAATGAGCAGTTCTTC. This chain uses TRBV27 with TRBJ2-1; D gene uncertain. The CDR3 is made up of 14 amino acids. Germline lookup yields CDR1 MNHEY and CDR2 SMNVEV (reference sequence). The V end lost 10 bases, the J end lost 7 bases, and 20 bases lay between the germline ends.